Shown below are 21 T cell receptor beta chains from a single sample sequenced in a study of CD4 T cells in relation to SARS-CoV-2 and coronaviruses. For these receptors, no antigen is known. Only in-frame clones appear in the TCRdb table, and some are missing; sequencing was by immunoSEQ multiplex PCR. The table includes about 15,000 clones, around 82% detected once. CD4+ T cells from unexposed donors were obtained before the COVID-19 pandemic (2011-2018). Isolation of CD4+ T cells took place after roughly nine days in culture. What was sequenced was CD4+ T cells from PBMCs, cultured in vitro. The source of these receptors is a human donor in good health.

This chain links TRBV14 with TRBJ2-2; a weak D match, TRBD1 (6 bases). The CDR3 consists of 14 residues. The ends were cut back, 3 bases at V and 4 bases at J, with 9 bases in the middle. The germline V gene encodes CDR1 SGHDN and CDR2 FVKESK. CDR3 sequence reads: CASSQGAGTGELFF. As DNA, the CDR3 is TGTGCCAGCAGCCAGGGGGCGGGCACCGGGGAGCTGTTTTTT. The entire variable domain, with the rest obtained from reference TRBV14 and TRBJ2-2, is as follows: EAGVTQFPSHSVIEKGQTVTLRCDPISGHDNLYWYRRVMGKEIKFLLHFVKESKQDESGMPNNRFLAERTGGTYSTLKVQPAELEDSGVYFCASSQGAGTGELFFGEGSRLTVL.

The chain uses TRBV29-1 and TRBJ1-2, with D unclear. The CDR3 contains 14 residues. Germline CDR1 and CDR2: SQVTM and ANQGSEA. V was shortened by 3 bases and J by 4 bases, with 15 bases between the two germline ends. As DNA, the CDR3 is TGCAGCGTTGATCGATGGGGTGAGGGCTATGGCTACACCTTC. This translates into CSVDRWGEGYGYTF.

This clone appeared a few times. The rearrangement links TRBV12-1 to TRBJ2-1; the D segment call TRBD2 is taken from the table without a DNA check. TRBV12-1 is shown as a pseudogene. The CDR3 loop spans 17 amino acids. This chain's CDR3 is CASSSTALFGVTNEQFF. Written as DNA, the CDR3 is TGTGCCAGCAGCTCCACGGCGTTATTCGGGGTTACCAATGAGCAGTTCTTC.

The chain recombines TRBV6-5 with TRBJ2-5; TRBD2 matches at 12 bases. In germline, CDR1 is MNHEY, CDR2 SVGAGI. There are 15 residues in the CDR3. The junction had 6 bases not matched to a gene; V was cut back by 5 bases and J by 5 bases. CDR3 amino acids: CASSPQLAGGETQYF. The CDR3 nucleotides are TGTGCCAGCAGTCCTCAGCTAGCGGGAGGGGAGACCCAGTACTTC.

The chain is built from TRBV9 and TRBJ2-1, with 7 bases identical to TRBD2. V gave up 0 bases and J gave up 4 bases; unmatched junction bases: 4. The germline CDR1 and CDR2 sequences are SGDLS and YYNGEE. The CDR3 is 15 residues long. CDR3 loop: CASSVAGGSYNEQFF. CDR3 bases: TGTGCCAGCAGCGTAGCTGGCGGGAGTTACAATGAGCAGTTCTTC.

The V call is TRBV7-9, the J call TRBJ2-3; 9 bases align to TRBD1. Trimming at V came to 4 bases and at J to 1 base, leaving 6 bases not matched to a gene. The CDR3 is 16 residues long. Per germline, CDR1 SEHNR and CDR2 FQNEAQ (reference sequence). For the CDR3, the DNA is TGTGCCAGCAGCTCCGACAGGGGGACTGGCACAGATACGCAGTATTTT. This encodes CASSSDRGTGTDTQYF.

The chain links TRBV30 to TRBJ2-3, with D possibly being TRBD2 (5 bases). The CDR3 loop spans 14 amino acids. Trimming removed 3 bases at V and 0 bases at J, with 10 bases between. Per germline, CDR1 GTSNPN and CDR2 SVGIG (reference sequence). This chain's CDR3 is CAWRKGVSTDTQYF. The CDR3 DNA follows: TGTGCCTGGAGGAAGGGAGTTAGCACAGATACGCAGTATTTT. Full variable domain (rest looked up from reference TRBV30 and TRBJ2-3): SQTIHQWPATLVQPVGSPLSLECTVEGTSNPNLYWYRQAAGRGLQLLFYSVGIGQISSEVPQNLSASRPQDRQFILSSKKLLLSDSGFYLCAWRKGVSTDTQYFGPGTRLTVL.

This clone was recorded once. The chain recombines TRBV7-2 with TRBJ2-1, with a possible D match to TRBD2 (5 bases). Trimming pared 1 base from V and 1 base from J, leaving 14 bases between. This CDR3 has 17 amino acids. CDR1 and CDR2 from the germline V gene are SGHTA and FQGNSA. The DNA for the CDR3 is TGTGCCAGCAGCTTAGGCAGAGGAGGTCGGTCCTACAATGAGCAGTTCTTC. Protein product: CASSLGRGGRSYNEQFF.

The V and J genes are TRBV5-1 and TRBJ1-2; D may be TRBD1 (5 bases). The CDR3 consists of 14 residues. Germline V gene lookup returns CDR1 SGHRS and CDR2 YFSETQ. Deletions cut 3 bases from V and 2 bases from J, with 11 bases between. The CDR3 DNA reads as TGCGCCAGCAGCTCTGGACATTCCAACTATGGCTACACCTTC. It specifies CASSSGHSNYGYTF.

To note about this clone: An end of the junction differs from the germline gene, which may be a read error. The chain combines TRBV23-1 with TRBJ2-5; D is uncertain. TRBV23-1 is designated an ORF whose function remains uncertain. CDR3 length: 13 amino acids. Written as DNA, the CDR3 is TGCGCCAGCAGTCCTCGGACCTTTCTAACCCTGTACTTC. Residues: CASSPRTFLTLYF.

The chain couples TRBV5-1 to TRBJ1-2; maybe TRBD1 (5 bases). Trimming stripped 5 bases from V and 6 bases from J, with 14 bases between. CDR1 and CDR2 (germline): SGHRS, YFSETQ. This CDR3 region has 13 residues. The CDR3 coding sequence is TGCGCCAGCAGAGCCGGGACGGAGGATGGCTACACCTTC. This codes for CASRAGTEDGYTF.

V gene TRBV19 combines with J gene TRBJ2-5, with TRBD2 matching over 10 bases. The V segment lost 4 bases and the J segment 4 bases; nucleotides outside the gene matches: 3. The CDR3 has 14 amino acids. CDR1 and CDR2 (germline): LNHDA, SQIVND (reference sequence). CDR3 DNA sequence: TGTGCCAGTAGTACCCTAGCGGGAGTAGAGACCCAGTACTTC. Its protein product is CASSTLAGVETQYF.

The chain couples TRBV30 to TRBJ2-7; 10 bases line up with TRBD2. CDR1 and CDR2 from the germline V gene are GTSNPN and SVGIG (reference sequence). There are 18 residues in the CDR3. V dropped 4 bases and J dropped 3; count of bases not matched to a gene: 18. The CDR3 spells CAWTRGLSGLAEGYEQYF. As DNA, the CDR3 is TGTGCCTGGACCCGGGGACTTTCCGGACTAGCGGAAGGCTACGAGCAGTACTTC.

The chain carries TRBV27 and TRBJ2-7, with D possibly matching TRBD1 (5 bases). The germline CDR1 and CDR2 sequences are MNHEY and SMNVEV (reference sequence). This CDR3 contains 15 residues. Trimming removed 2 bases from V and 2 bases from J, with 13 bases in between. The CDR3 loop is CASSLGAGQTYEQYF. The CDR3, as DNA: TGTGCCAGCAGTTTAGGGGCAGGGCAGACCTACGAGCAGTACTTC.

The chain has TRBV6-5 and TRBJ2-2; D remains unclear. This CDR3 contains 14 residues. The ends were cut back, 0 bases at V and 6 bases at J, with 8 bases in the middle. Germline CDR1 MNHEY, CDR2 SVGAGI. The CDR3 nucleotides read TGTGCCAGCAGTTACTCGAGTAACCCCGGGGAGCTGTTTTTT. Its protein product is CASSYSSNPGELFF.

The rearrangement joins TRBV5-4 to TRBJ2-3, with a possible D match to TRBD1 (6 bases). CDR3 length: 14 amino acids. Germline CDR1 and CDR2: SGHNT and YYREEE (reference sequence). The V end was cut by 6 bases, the J end by 4 bases, with 15 bases between. This chain's CDR3 is CASTPVKGADTQYF. Here the CDR3 DNA reads TGTGCCAGCACCCCAGTGAAGGGGGCAGATACGCAGTATTTT.

The chain is built from TRBV19 and TRBJ1-6; TRBD1 is a possible D gene (6 bases). CDR1 is LNHDA and CDR2 is SQIVND in the germline V gene (reference sequence). CDR3 size: 14 residues. V lost 5 bases to trimming and J lost 8 bases, with 13 bases between them. The CDR3 DNA is TGTGCCAGTAGTCCCCGGGGGCTGGATTCACCCCTCCACTTT. Its protein product is CASSPRGLDSPLHF.

The rearrangement links TRBV28 to TRBJ1-6; no reliable D call. Germline V gives CDR1 MDHEN, CDR2 SYDVKM. The V end was cut by 8 bases, the J end by 7 bases, with 24 bases between. The CDR3 runs 17 residues. CDR3 sequence: CASAASGPSRSNSPLHF. DNA for the CDR3: TGTGCCAGCGCCGCATCGGGTCCGAGTCGGTCCAATTCACCCCTCCACTTT.

V gene TRBV3-1 (or the pseudogene TRBV3-2) combines with J gene TRBJ1-6; D is ambiguous. With 4 bases removed from V and 4 bases from J, the gap between germline ends came to 11 bases. The CDR3 length is 15 residues. Germline V gene data show CDR1 as LGHDT and CDR2 as YNNKEL (reference sequence). Here the CDR3 DNA reads TGTGCCAGCAGCCGCTCGGGAGTTTATAATTCACCCCTCCACTTT. This sequence encodes CASSRSGVYNSPLHF.

The V and J genes are TRBV5-1 and TRBJ1-1; unclear D gene. This CDR3 is built from 14 residues. V was shortened by 0 bases and J by 1 base, with 7 bases between the two germline ends. The germline gives CDR1 SGHRS, CDR2 YFSETQ. CDR3 residues: CASSLGGGNTEAFF. The CDR3 DNA reads as TGCGCCAGCAGCTTGGGAGGCGGGAACACTGAAGCTTTCTTT.

The chain is built from TRBV7-3 and TRBJ2-3; D is unclear. Germline CDR1 is SGHTA and CDR2 is FQGTGA. The CDR3 length is 13 residues. V was shortened by 5 bases and J by 8 bases, with 14 bases between the two germline ends. CDR3 in amino acids: CASSPLDFGTQYF. In DNA, the CDR3 is TGTGCCAGCAGCCCCCTAGACTTCGGTACGCAGTATTTT.